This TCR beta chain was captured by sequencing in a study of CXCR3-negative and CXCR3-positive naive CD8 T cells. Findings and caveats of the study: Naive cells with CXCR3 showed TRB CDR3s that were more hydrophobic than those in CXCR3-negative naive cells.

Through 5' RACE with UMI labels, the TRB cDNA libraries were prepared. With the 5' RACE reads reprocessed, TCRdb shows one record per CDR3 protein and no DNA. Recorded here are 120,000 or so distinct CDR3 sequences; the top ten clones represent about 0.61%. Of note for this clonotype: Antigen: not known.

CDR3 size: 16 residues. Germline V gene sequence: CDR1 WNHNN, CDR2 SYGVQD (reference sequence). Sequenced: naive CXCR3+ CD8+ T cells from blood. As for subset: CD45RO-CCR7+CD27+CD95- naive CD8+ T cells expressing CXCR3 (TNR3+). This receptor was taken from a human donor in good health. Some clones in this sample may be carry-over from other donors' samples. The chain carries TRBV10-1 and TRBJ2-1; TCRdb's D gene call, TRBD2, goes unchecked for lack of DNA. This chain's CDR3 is CASSASGLAAYNEQFF.